The 22 T cell receptor beta chains below all came from one sample that was sequenced in a study of blood T cell repertoires in COVID-19. Data came from immunoSEQ multiplex PCR; TCRdb stores just in-frame clones and leaves some out. The repertoire holds a few hundred thousand clones, with around 89% as singletons. Input material: peripheral blood. Source of these receptors: a woman in her 50s with COVID-19, enrolled during active disease.

The chain is built from TRBV18 and TRBJ1-4; D is perhaps TRBD1 (6 bases). The CDR3 is made up of 15 amino acids. CDR1 is KGHSH and CDR2 is LQKENI in the germline V gene. V gave up 2 bases and J gave up 8 bases, with 15 bases separating them. The CDR3 loop is CASSPYAQGFEKLFF. DNA of the CDR3: TGTGCCAGCTCACCATACGCACAGGGATTCGAAAAACTGTTTTTT.

This clone was detected once. This sequence joins TRBV30 and TRBJ1-1, with TRBD1 identical over 8 bases. This CDR3 is built from 15 residues. Trimming at V came to 3 bases and at J to 1 base, leaving 7 bases not matched to a gene. From germline, CDR1 is GTSNPN and CDR2 SVGIG (reference sequence). The CDR3 DNA sequence: TGTGCCTGGAGCCGAGCCGGGACAGGGAACACTGAAGCTTTCTTT. Translated: CAWSRAGTGNTEAFF.

As regards this clone: Within the sample, other DNA sequences also encode this same CDR3. The V gene is TRBV5-1, the J gene TRBJ2-7; TRBD2 aligns across 8 bases. In germline, CDR1 is SGHRS, CDR2 YFSETQ. This CDR3 contains 14 residues. The J segment lost 2 bases and the V segment lost 1 base, leaving 2 bases of the junction unmatched. The CDR3 spells CASSLTSGTYEQYF. Here the CDR3 DNA reads TGCGCCAGCAGCTTGACTAGCGGAACCTACGAGCAGTACTTC.

V usage is TRBV18 and J usage is TRBJ2-7; TRBD2 is a possible D gene (5 bases). With 0 bases removed from V and 0 bases from J, the gap between germline ends came to 9 bases. Germline V gene sequence: CDR1 KGHSH, CDR2 LQKENI. CDR3 length equals 15 residues. CDR3 sequence (DNA): TGTGCCAGCTCACCACCGGGGAGCAGCTCCTACGAGCAGTACTTC. As protein: CASSPPGSSSYEQYF.

This chain connects TRBV6-5 to TRBJ1-4, with D unresolved. The CDR3 loop spans 13 amino acids. From germline, CDR1 is MNHEY and CDR2 SVGAGI. V was cut by 5 bases and J by 8 bases, with 12 bases left in between. The CDR3 coding sequence is TGTGCCAGCAGTCCACAATTCTGGGAAAAACTGTTTTTT. Translation: CASSPQFWEKLFF.

The chain has TRBV3-1 (or the pseudogene TRBV3-2) and TRBJ2-7; TRBD2 matches at 9 bases. This CDR3 has 15 amino acids. Germline V CDR1 and CDR2: LGHDT, YNNKEL (reference sequence). V shed 0 bases and J 3 bases; nucleotides not matched to a gene: 3. The chain's CDR3 is CASSQEGTSYYEQYF. The CDR3, as DNA: TGTGCCAGCAGCCAAGAGGGGACTAGCTACTACGAGCAGTACTTC.

The V gene is TRBV4-1, the J gene TRBJ1-2, with D possibly TRBD1 on 5 matching bases. V lost 0 bases and J 4 bases, leaving 9 bases between the germline ends. This CDR3 has 14 amino acids. Germline V lookup: CDR1 MGHRA, CDR2 YSYEKL. The CDR3 DNA sequence: TGCGCCAGCAGCCAAGATGCGGGGGTCTATGGCTACACCTTC. This encodes CASSQDAGVYGYTF.

This clone was picked up a small number of times. The V and J genes are TRBV19 and TRBJ2-2, with D perhaps matching TRBD1 (6 bases). This CDR3 contains 14 residues. Germline V gene data show CDR1 as LNHDA and CDR2 as SQIVND (reference sequence). V was clipped by 6 bases and J by 7 bases, with 15 bases between them. The CDR3 region has the DNA TGTGCCAGTAGCCCCCCAGGGGCGATCGGGGAGCTGTTTTTT. Translated: CASSPPGAIGELFF.

The chain employs TRBV7-2 and TRBJ2-1, with no clear D. Germline lookup yields CDR1 SGHTA and CDR2 FQGNSA. CDR3 length: 12 residues. V lost 2 bases and J lost 6, with 5 bases in between. In DNA, the CDR3 is TGTGCCAGCAGCTTATCACTCAATGAGCAGTTCTTC. This translates into CASSLSLNEQFF.

The genes are TRBV19 and TRBJ1-3; TRBD1 is a possible D gene (5 bases). This CDR3 comprises 18 residues. Germline V gene sequence: CDR1 LNHDA, CDR2 SQIVND (reference sequence). The germline V and J ends were trimmed by 1 base and 0 bases, with 16 bases remaining between them. The CDR3 nucleotides read TGTGCCAGTAGTATAGGGGGGGTCTTGTCACCCTCTGGAAACACCATATATTTT. Translation gives CASSIGGVLSPSGNTIYF. Full variable domain (rest looked up from reference TRBV19 and TRBJ1-3): DGGITQSPKYLFRKEGQNVTLSCEQNLNHDAMYWYRQDPGQGLRLIYYSQIVNDFQKGDIAEGYSVSREKKESFPLTVTSAQKNPTAFYLCASSIGGVLSPSGNTIYFGEGSWLTVV.

This chain links TRBV19 with TRBJ2-1; 7 nucleotides match TRBD2. J was trimmed by 8 bases and V by 3 bases; bases with no gene match: 7. The CDR3 extends over 14 amino acids. The germline V gene encodes CDR1 LNHDA and CDR2 SQIVND (reference sequence). In nucleotides, the CDR3 is TGTGCCAGTAGTATTGCCGGCGGGAGTTATGAGCAGTTCTTC. Protein sequence: CASSIAGGSYEQFF.

CDR3 region: CASSLTGPGYGYTF. CDR3 bases: TGTGCCAGCAGCTTGACAGGGCCAGGGTATGGCTACACCTTC. The chain couples TRBV3-1 (or the pseudogene TRBV3-2) to TRBJ1-2; TRBD1 aligns across 7 bases. The CDR3 is made up of 14 amino acids. V gave up 5 bases and J gave up 5 bases; unmatched junction bases: 8. CDR1 LGHDT and CDR2 YNNKEL come from the germline V gene (reference sequence).

V usage is TRBV3-1 (or the pseudogene TRBV3-2) and J usage is TRBJ2-1, with 9 nucleotides matching TRBD2. The CDR3 runs to 17 residues. Germline V CDR1 and CDR2: LGHDT, YNNKEL (reference sequence). V trimming: 0 bases; J trimming: 5 bases; junction bases outside the gene matches: 8. CDR3 sequence reads: CASSQESWSSGNNEQFF. The CDR3 nucleotides read TGTGCCAGCAGCCAAGAGTCATGGTCTAGCGGGAACAATGAGCAGTTCTTC.

The J gene is TRBJ2-1, the V gene TRBV4-1; 8 bases are shared with TRBD1. The germline CDR1 and CDR2 sequences are MGHRA and YSYEKL. The junction had 7 bases not matched to a gene; V was cut back by 6 bases and J by 0 bases. The CDR3 loop spans 16 amino acids. DNA of the CDR3: TGCGCCAGCAGGCCACGGGACAGGAGCTCCTACAATGAGCAGTTCTTC. Protein product: CASRPRDRSSYNEQFF.

DNA of the CDR3: TGTGCCTGGACCCTAGCGGGGGCCAATGAGCAGTTCTTC. This encodes CAWTLAGANEQFF. V usage is TRBV30 and J usage is TRBJ2-1; TRBD2 aligns across 10 bases. J gave up 6 bases and V 4 bases, and 3 bases lay outside the gene matches. Germline V gives CDR1 GTSNPN, CDR2 SVGIG (reference sequence). The CDR3 extends over 13 amino acids. Drawing the rest from reference TRBV30 and TRBJ2-1, the complete variable domain is SQTIHQWPATLVQPVGSPLSLECTVEGTSNPNLYWYRQAAGRGLQLLFYSVGIGQISSEVPQNLSASRPQDRQFILSSKKLLLSDSGFYLCAWTLAGANEQFFGPGTRLTVL.

V and J are TRBV27 and TRBJ1-2, with D maybe TRBD1 (5 bases). The CDR3 spans 15 residues. Trimming shortened V by 2 bases and J by 4 bases, and 14 bases separated the two germline ends. Per germline, CDR1 MNHEY and CDR2 SMNVEV (reference sequence). This CDR3 is CASSLGPPRVYGYTF. CDR3 bases: TGTGCCAGCAGTTTAGGACCCCCCAGGGTCTATGGCTACACCTTC.

This clone came up a few times. The chain links TRBV5-1 to TRBJ2-7; TRBD2 matches at 13 bases. There are 14 residues in the CDR3. J was trimmed by 5 bases and V by 3 bases; bases with no gene match: 2. In germline, CDR1 is SGHRS, CDR2 YFSETQ. The CDR3 DNA follows: TGCGCCAGCAGCTCGGGACTAGCGGGGAACGAGCAGTACTTC. It is translated as CASSSGLAGNEQYF.

The CDR3 sequence is CASRANGGNTIYF. CDR3 in DNA: TGCGCCAGCAGAGCGAACGGCGGAAACACCATATATTTT. The rearrangement joins TRBV10-1 to TRBJ1-3; D is ambiguous. Germline V CDR1 and CDR2: WNHNN, SYGVQD (reference sequence). Deletions cut 6 bases from V and 4 bases from J, with 10 bases between. The CDR3 contains 13 residues.

The V and J genes are TRBV10-1 and TRBJ2-1; 9 nucleotides line up with TRBD2. The V segment lost 3 bases and the J segment 5 bases; nucleotides outside the gene matches: 11. The germline V gene encodes CDR1 WNHNN and CDR2 SYGVQD (reference sequence). The CDR3 runs 17 residues. The CDR3 DNA follows: TGCGCCAGCAGTGAATGGAGAGGCGGGAGGGCCAACAATGAGCAGTTCTTC. Translated: CASSEWRGGRANNEQFF.

The rearrangement joins TRBV27 to TRBJ1-1, with D possibly being TRBD1 (6 bases). The V end lost 6 bases, the J end lost 6 bases, and 23 bases lay between the germline ends. Germline assignment: CDR1 MNHEY and CDR2 SMNVEV (reference sequence). The CDR3 has 16 residues. CDR3: CASSRFRGKMVAEAFF. The DNA of the CDR3 is TGTGCCAGCAGCCGATTTAGGGGGAAAATGGTGGCTGAAGCTTTCTTT.

This chain uses TRBV6-5 with TRBJ1-5, with 8 nucleotides matching TRBD1. This CDR3 has 14 residues. V shed 10 bases and J 7 bases; nucleotides not matched to a gene: 12. Germline V gives CDR1 MNHEY, CDR2 SVGAGI. Here the CDR3 reads CATQGGGTGQPQHF. CDR3 nucleotides: TGTGCCACCCAGGGGGGTGGGACAGGCCAGCCCCAGCATTTT.

This chain connects TRBV19 to TRBJ1-1; the match to TRBD1 covers 8 bases. CDR1 is LNHDA, CDR2 SQIVND, per germline (reference sequence). V gave up 2 bases and J gave up 11 bases; unmatched junction bases: 16. The CDR3 is made up of 16 amino acids. This CDR3 reads CASSIILGQGYSGAFF. The CDR3 nucleotides read TGTGCCAGTAGTATAATTCTCGGACAGGGATACTCTGGGGCTTTCTTT.